The rows below give T cell receptor beta chains drawn from one sample of a study of blood T cells in healthy people across ages. A single record per CDR3 protein comes from TCRdb applying MiXCR to the 5' RACE reads. The sample shows fewer than 700,000 distinct CDR3 sequences, 40% to 50% of them seen only once. The sequenced sample was blood. These receptors were collected from a man of 80 years or more in good health. CDR3s include the opening cysteine and the closing phenylalanine or tryptophan. A D gene is named only where the DNA matches it firmly. The size field is filled for only some rows; it gives once, few, many or a size class.

.	TRBJ2-2	TRBD2	TRBV5-1	CASSLAIVGLARNTGELFF	TGCGCCAGCAGCTTGGCGATCGTAGGACTAGCGAGGAACACCGGGGAGCTGTTTTTT
.	TRBJ2-6	.	TRBV5-1	CASSRTANSGANVLTF	TGCGCCAGCAGCCGGACAGCGAACTCTGGGGCCAACGTCCTGACTTTC
many	TRBJ2-5	TRBD2	TRBV7-2	CASRKMTSGGKETQYF	TGTGCCAGCAGAAAGATGACTAGCGGGGGCAAAGAGACCCAGTACTTC
few	TRBJ2-7	.	TRBV10-3	CAIIGGNEQYF	TGTGCCATCATAGGAGGTAACGAGCAGTACTTC
few	TRBJ1-2	TRBD1	TRBV6-2/TRBV6-3	CASRRTGTGLNYGYTF	TGTGCCAGCAGACGAACCGGGACAGGCCTGAACTATGGCTACACCTTC
.	TRBJ2-1	.	TRBV5-4	CASSLRTGYNEQFF	TGTGCCAGCAGCTTGAGGACGGGATACAATGAGCAGTTCTTC
.	TRBJ2-5	TRBD2	TRBV20-1	CSARRTSPGETQYF	TGCAGTGCTAGAAGGACTAGTCCAGGAGAGACCCAGTACTTC
.	TRBJ2-7	.	TRBV12-3/TRBV12-4	CASSRGASSGSYEQYF	TGTGCCAGCAGCCGCGGTGCTAGCAGTGGGTCCTACGAGCAGTACTTC
few	TRBJ2-1	TRBD1	TRBV5-1	CASSLGQGITAEQFF	TGCGCCAGCAGCTTAGGACAGGGAATAACTGCTGAGCAGTTCTTC
.	TRBJ2-3	.	TRBV20-1	CSASEWRHNTQYF	TGCAGTGCTAGCGAATGGAGGCATAATACGCAGTATTTT
.	TRBJ2-7	.	TRBV20-1	CSAIGQSSYEQYF	TGCAGTGCTATCGGACAGAGCTCCTACGAGCAGTACTTC
.	TRBJ2-5	TRBD2	TRBV27	CASRTGDYLQETQYF	TGTGCCAGCAGGACGGGGGACTACCTACAAGAGACCCAGTACTTC
.	TRBJ2-3	TRBD1	TRBV7-9	CASSPRSAGGAFLGDTQYF	TGTGCCAGCAGCCCACGATCGGCAGGGGGCGCTTTTTTGGGAGATACGCAGTATTTT
.	TRBJ2-5	.	TRBV7-9	CASSLDRLTWSVYF	TGTGCCAGCAGCTTAGACCGCCTGACATGGAGTGTGTACTTC
.	TRBJ1-4	.	TRBV7-2	CASSSTGTTNKKLFF	TGTGCCAGCAGCTCGACCGGAACAACTAATAAAAAACTGTTTTTT
.	TRBJ2-1	TRBD1	TRBV14	CASSPGGQGSYNEQLF	TGTGCCAGCAGCCCCGGGGGACAGGGCTCCTACAATGAGCAGTTATTC
.	TRBJ2-1	TRBD2	TRBV5-1	CASSPTPGLAGFEQFF	TGCGCCAGCAGCCCAACACCGGGACTAGCGGGATTCGAGCAGTTCTTC
.	TRBJ1-2	TRBD1	TRBV6-2/TRBV6-3	CASSRNRDRGRANCGYTF	TGTGCCAGCAGCCGGAACCGGGACAGGGGACGAGCTAACTGTGGCTACACCTTC
.	TRBJ1-2	.	TRBV4-1	CASSPEPNRVGTF	TGCGCCAGCAGCCCCGAGCCCAACAGGGTCGGCACCTTC
many	TRBJ1-5	.	TRBV3-1	CASSRGGYQNQPQHF	TGTGCCAGCAGTAGGGGGGGCTACCAAAATCAGCCCCAGCATTTT
few	TRBJ2-5	.	TRBV6-5	CASSPRPTQETQYF	TGTGCCAGCAGCCCTCGGCCGACCCAAGAGACCCAGTACTTC
once	TRBJ1-3	.	TRBV12-3/TRBV12-4	CASSLVGRASGNTIYF	TGTGCCAGCAGTTTAGTTGGCAGGGCCTCTGGAAACACCATATATTTT
few	TRBJ2-3	TRBD1	TRBV27	CASSLPPSDRGPNTQYF	TGTGCCAGCAGTCTACCCCCATCGGACAGGGGGCCTAATACGCAGTATTTT
.	TRBJ2-3	.	TRBV7-6	CASSQNMADTQYF	TGTGCCAGCAGCCAAAACATGGCAGATACGCAGTATTTT
few	TRBJ1-1	.	TRBV5-6	CASSLVPGNTEAFF	TGTGCCAGCAGCTTGGTTCCAGGAAACACTGAAGCTTTCTTT
.	TRBJ1-2	.	TRBV29-1	CSVGSPGVNYGYTF	TGCAGCGTTGGGAGTCCGGGGGTTAACTATGGCTACACCTTC
.	TRBJ2-2	TRBD1	TRBV6-5	CASKDRVTGELFF	TGTGCCAGCAAAGACAGGGTCACCGGGGAGCTGTTTTTT
.	TRBJ2-6	.	TRBV7-9	CAGQRVLDRIGANVLTF	TGTGCCGGCCAGCGGGTTCTCGACAGGATTGGGGCCAACGTCCTGACTTTC
many	TRBJ2-3	.	TRBV20-1	CSARDPRSTDTQYF	TGCAGTGCTAGAGATCCCCGTAGCACAGATACGCAGTATTTT
once	TRBJ2-3	TRBD1	TRBV6-5	CASSYIGQGRGNTQYF	TGTGCCAGCAGTTACATTGGACAGGGTAGAGGGAATACGCAGTATTTT
.	TRBJ2-3	TRBD2	TRBV4-2	CASSNLAGGHGDTQYF	TGTGCCAGCAGCAACTTAGCGGGGGGGCATGGAGATACGCAGTATTTT
few	TRBJ2-7	TRBD2	TRBV28	CATGTSELREQYF	TGTGCCACCGGGACTAGCGAGCTTCGGGAGCAGTACTTC
.	TRBJ2-1	TRBD2	TRBV27	CASSDPGGRNEQFF	TGTGCCAGCAGCGACCCCGGGGGGAGGAATGAGCAGTTCTTC
few	TRBJ1-3	.	TRBV29-1	CSVAAGGNTIYF	TGCAGCGTTGCCGCTGGGGGCAACACCATATATTTT
.	TRBJ1-1	.	TRBV6-2/TRBV6-3	CASSNGPRAFF	TGTGCCAGCAGCAACGGGCCGCGGGCTTTCTTT
.	TRBJ2-1	.	TRBV6-2/TRBV6-3	CAATTFEEQFF	TGTGCCGCCACGACTTTTGAGGAGCAGTTCTTC
.	TRBJ1-3	.	TRBV6-5	CASSSAGVTGSGNTIYF	TGTGCCAGCAGTTCAGCGGGAGTCACCGGCTCTGGAAACACCATATATTTT
.	TRBJ1-5	.	TRBV20-1	CSAVGEGNQPQHF	TGCAGTGCGGTGGGAGAGGGCAATCAGCCCCAGCATTTT
.	TRBJ2-7	.	TRBV6-2/TRBV6-3	CASSYPLTSPPYEQYF	TGTGCCAGCAGTTACCCGCTCACTAGCCCTCCCTACGAGCAGTACTTC